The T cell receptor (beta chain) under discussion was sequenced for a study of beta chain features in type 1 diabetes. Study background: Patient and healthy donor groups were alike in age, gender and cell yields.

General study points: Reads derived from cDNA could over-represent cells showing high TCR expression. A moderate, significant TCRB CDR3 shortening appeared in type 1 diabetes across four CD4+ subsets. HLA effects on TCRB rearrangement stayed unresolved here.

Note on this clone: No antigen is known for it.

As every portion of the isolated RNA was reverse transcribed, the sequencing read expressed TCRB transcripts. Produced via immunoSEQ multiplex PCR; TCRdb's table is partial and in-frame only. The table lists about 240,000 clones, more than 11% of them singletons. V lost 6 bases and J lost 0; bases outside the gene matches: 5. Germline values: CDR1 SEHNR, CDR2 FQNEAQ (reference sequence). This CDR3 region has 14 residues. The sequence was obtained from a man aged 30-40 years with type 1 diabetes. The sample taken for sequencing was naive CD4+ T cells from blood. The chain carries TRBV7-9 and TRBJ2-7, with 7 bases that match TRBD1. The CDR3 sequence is CASRSGTVSYEQYF. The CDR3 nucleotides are TGTGCCAGCAGATCCGGGACAGTCTCCTACGAGCAGTACTTC.